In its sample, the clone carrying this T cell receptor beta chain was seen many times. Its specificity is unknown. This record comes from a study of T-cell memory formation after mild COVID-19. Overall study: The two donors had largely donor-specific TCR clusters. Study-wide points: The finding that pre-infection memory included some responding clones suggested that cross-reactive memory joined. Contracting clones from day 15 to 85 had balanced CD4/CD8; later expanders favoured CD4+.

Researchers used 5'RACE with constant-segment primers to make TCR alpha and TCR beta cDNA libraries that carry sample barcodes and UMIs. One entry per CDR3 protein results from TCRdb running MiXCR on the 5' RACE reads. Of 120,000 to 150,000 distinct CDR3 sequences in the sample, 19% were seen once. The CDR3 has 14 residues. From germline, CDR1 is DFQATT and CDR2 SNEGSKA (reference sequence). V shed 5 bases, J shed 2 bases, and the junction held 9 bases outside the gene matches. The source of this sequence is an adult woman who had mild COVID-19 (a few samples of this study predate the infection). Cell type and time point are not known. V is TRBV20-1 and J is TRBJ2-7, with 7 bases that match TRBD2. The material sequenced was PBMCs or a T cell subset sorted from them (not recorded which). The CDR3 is CSAQTGGATYEQYF. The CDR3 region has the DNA TGCAGTGCTCAGACGGGGGGAGCAACCTACGAGCAGTACTTC.